The 23 T cell receptor beta chains in this list originate from one sample, sequenced in a study of CD8+CD57+ T cells in acquired aplastic anemia. Sequencing involved patients with CD8+CD57+ cell expansion previously shown by flow cytometry. The study profiled TCR beta VDJ and CDR3 using genomic DNA as template. A single record per CDR3 protein comes from TCRdb applying MiXCR to the reads. The sample consists of approximately 180,000 distinct CDR3 sequences, 50% to 65% of them appearing once. Sequencing used sorted CD4+, CD8+, or CD8+CD57+ T cells (not recorded which) from PBMCs. The source of these receptors is a human donor with aplastic anemia.

In regard to this clonotype: Germline is not matched at one junction end, which may reflect a read error. The J gene is TRBJ2-3, the V gene TRBV7-9; possibly TRBD1 or TRBD2 for D (6 bases each). The CDR3 has 14 amino acids. Germline loops: CDR1 SEHNR, CDR2 FQNEAQ (reference sequence). This CDR3 is CASSRTQGLDTQYF. The CDR3 bases are TGCGCCAGCAGCCGAACACAGGGACTTGATACGCAGTATTTT.

The chain is built from TRBV7-8 and TRBJ1-2, with D tentatively TRBD1 (6 bases). V gave up 3 bases and J gave up 4 bases, with 12 bases separating them. CDR1 is SGHVS, CDR2 FQNEAQ, per germline. This CDR3 spans 14 amino acids. The CDR3 DNA reads TGTGCCAGCAGCTTCGGACAGAGGGTCTATGGCTACACCTTC. It encodes CASSFGQRVYGYTF.

The chain combines TRBV10-3 with TRBJ1-1, with D possibly matching TRBD1 (5 bases). The germline CDR1 and CDR2 sequences are ENHRY and SYGVKD. V lost 10 bases to trimming and J lost 1 base, with 13 bases between them. The CDR3 runs to 13 residues. CDR3 protein: CASSSGGNTEAFF. CDR3 sequence (DNA): TGTGCCAGCAGCTCGGGGGGGAACACTGAAGCTTTCTTT.

This clonotype was seen many times. This chain connects TRBV12-3 or TRBV12-4 to TRBJ1-2, with a tentative D call TRBD1 (5 bases). The germline V and J ends were trimmed by 6 bases and 5 bases, with 10 bases remaining between them. CDR3 size: 12 residues. As DNA, the CDR3 is TGTGCCAGCAGCTATTCAGGGTATGGCTACACCTTC. Amino acids: CASSYSGYGYTF.

The V call is TRBV20-1, the J call TRBJ2-1; D remains unclear. Per germline, CDR1 DFQATT and CDR2 SNEGSKA (reference sequence). CDR3 length equals 12 residues. V lost 4 bases and J lost 5, with 9 bases in between. The CDR3 DNA sequence: TGCAGTGCTAATACAGACCACAATGAGCAGTTCTTC. Translation gives CSANTDHNEQFF.

This sequence joins TRBV24-1 and TRBJ1-5; TRBD1 matches 7 bases. Germline CDR1 is KGHDR and CDR2 is SFDVKD. The V gene end was trimmed by 4 bases and the J gene end by 7 bases; junction bases not matched to a gene: 3. This CDR3 region has 13 residues. This chain's CDR3 is CATSEQGNQPQHF. The CDR3 DNA is TGTGCCACCAGTGAACAGGGGAACCAGCCCCAGCATTTT.

A single count supports this clonotype. The J gene is TRBJ1-2, the V gene TRBV20-1; D is uncertain. Looked up from germline, CDR1 is DFQATT and CDR2 is SNEGSKA (reference sequence). V was trimmed by 6 bases and J by 5 bases, leaving 10 bases between them. This CDR3 contains 11 residues. CDR3 sequence: CSALPQYGYTF. The DNA of the CDR3 is TGCAGTGCCCTTCCCCAATATGGCTACACCTTC.

This chain uses TRBV10-3 with TRBJ1-6; TRBD1 matches 8 bases. Germline V CDR1 and CDR2: ENHRY, SYGVKD. The CDR3 runs 15 residues. The V segment lost 3 bases and the J segment 8 bases; nucleotides outside the gene matches: 6. This CDR3 is CAISDPGQGDSPLHF. CDR3 DNA: TGTGCCATCAGTGACCCCGGACAGGGTGATTCACCCCTCCACTTT.

This clonotype has just one count. Compared with germline, one end of the junction differs, possibly owing to a read error. This chain joins TRBV7-7 and TRBJ2-3; weak D call: TRBD2 (5 bases). This CDR3 region has 17 residues. Germline CDR1 SSHAT, CDR2 FNYEAQ (reference sequence). CDR3 sequence reads: CASSLGSAGTPTDTQYF. DNA for the CDR3: TGTGCTAGCAGCTTAGGTAGCGCTGGCACCCCCACAGATACGCAGTATTTT.

The rearrangement joins TRBV19 to TRBJ2-7, with a tentative D call TRBD1 (6 bases). The CDR3 runs to 15 residues. CDR1 is LNHDA and CDR2 is SQIVND in the germline V gene (reference sequence). V lost 9 bases and J lost 2, with 20 bases in between. This CDR3 is CASRTLGGSAYEQYF. In DNA form, the CDR3 reads TGTGCCAGCAGGACACTAGGGGGATCAGCCTACGAGCAGTACTTC.

The chain joins TRBV20-1 to TRBJ2-5; a possible D gene is TRBD2 (5 bases). Germline V gives CDR1 DFQATT, CDR2 SNEGSKA (reference sequence). The CDR3 spans 13 residues. This chain's CDR3 is CSVTASSQETQYF. The CDR3 DNA reads as TGCAGCGTAACGGCTAGCTCTCAAGAGACCCAGTACTTC.

This chain joins TRBV29-1 and TRBJ1-2; TRBD1 aligns across 7 bases. CDR1 SQVTM and CDR2 ANQGSEA come from the germline V gene. The length of the CDR3 is 14 residues. Trimming cost V 7 bases and J 3 bases; bases outside gene matches: 11. The CDR3 coding sequence is TGCAGCGGACTAGGGGTCACAGGGGACTATGGCTACACCTTC. It translates to CSGLGVTGDYGYTF.

This chain joins TRBV30 and TRBJ2-1, with TRBD1 matching 9 bases. V was clipped by 8 bases and J by 3 bases; unmatched bases: 5. The CDR3 length is 13 residues. In germline, CDR1 is GTSNPN, CDR2 SVGIG (reference sequence). The CDR3 DNA follows: TGTGCCGTCCGGGACAGGGACTACAATGAGCAGTTCTTC. Its translation: CAVRDRDYNEQFF.

For this clonotype: A much larger clone sits a single nucleotide away, making a read error possible. The chain links TRBV11-2 to TRBJ1-5; 8 bases map to TRBD1. The length of the CDR3 is 15 residues. After removal of 5 bases from V and 6 bases from J, the junction contained 9 bases not matched to a gene. CDR1 SGHAT and CDR2 FQNNGV come from the germline V gene. CDR3 loop: CASSLGPGGSQPQHF. CDR3 nucleotides: TGTGCCAGCAGCCTGGGACCAGGGGGCAGTCAGCCCCAGCATTTT.

This rearrangement joins TRBV7-9 to TRBJ2-7; 8 positions match TRBD1. This CDR3 comprises 15 residues. Germline lookup yields CDR1 SEHNR and CDR2 FQNEAQ (reference sequence). The ends lost 8 bases at V and 3 bases at J; junction bases unmatched: 12. In DNA, the CDR3 is TGTGCCAGCCTCCCCGGGACAGGTAGTGTCTACGAGCAGTACTTC. Translating gives CASLPGTGSVYEQYF.

This clonotype has a handful of counts. The chain joins TRBV5-1 to TRBJ2-3, with TRBD2 matching 8 bases. The CDR3 is 16 amino acids. Germline CDR1 and CDR2: SGHRS and YFSETQ. J gave up 0 bases and V 0 bases, and 3 bases lay outside the gene matches. CDR3 DNA sequence: TGCGCCAGCAGCTTGGCCACTAGCGGTAGCACAGATACGCAGTATTTT. Protein product: CASSLATSGSTDTQYF.

The chain couples TRBV7-8 to TRBJ1-4; maybe TRBD1 (5 bases). V was shortened by 2 bases and J by 8 bases, with 15 bases between the two germline ends. CDR3 length: 15 amino acids. Germline CDR1 and CDR2: SGHVS and FQNEAQ. CDR3 amino acids: CASSLQGSSREKLFF. DNA for the CDR3: TGTGCCAGCAGCTTACAGGGAAGTAGTCGAGAAAAACTGTTTTTT.

This clonotype showed up many times. This chain joins TRBV9 and TRBJ2-3, with D possibly matching TRBD1 (6 bases). This CDR3 is 15 amino acids long. V lost 2 bases and J lost 2, with 12 bases in between. CDR1 and CDR2 from the germline V gene are SGDLS and YYNGEE. The CDR3 coding sequence is TGTGCCAGCAGCGTGTCGGGACAAAACACAGATACGCAGTATTTT. This translates into CASSVSGQNTDTQYF.

The genes are TRBV7-2 and TRBJ1-2; D is unclear. Germline CDR1 and CDR2: SGHTA and FQGNSA. The V gene lost 4 bases and the J gene lost 5 bases, with 14 bases spanning the gap. The CDR3 extends over 14 amino acids. The CDR3 DNA sequence: TGTGCCAGCAGCTCAACACTGGGTGGGTATGGCTACACCTTC. It encodes CASSSTLGGYGYTF.

The V and J genes are TRBV2 and TRBJ1-6; possible D gene TRBD1, 5 bases. Trimming removed 4 bases from V and 9 bases from J, with 13 bases in between. Germline V gives CDR1 SNHLY, CDR2 FYNNEI. The CDR3 has 14 amino acids. For the CDR3, the DNA is TGTGCCAGCAGTGTGGAGGACACGGGTTCACCCCTCCACTTT. It encodes CASSVEDTGSPLHF.

In this sample, this clonotype turned up many times. This chain links TRBV7-3 with TRBJ1-2, with 10 bases identical to TRBD1. Germline V gene lookup returns CDR1 SGHTA and CDR2 FQGTGA. This CDR3 has 14 amino acids. V was clipped by 5 bases and J by 5 bases; unmatched bases: 5. The chain's CDR3 is CASSETGQGYGYTF. CDR3 in DNA: TGTGCCAGCAGCGAGACGGGACAGGGGTATGGCTACACCTTC.

A few counts support this clonotype. This chain uses TRBV5-5 with TRBJ2-7; 7 bases are shared with TRBD2. V was clipped by 9 bases and J by 4 bases; unmatched bases: 7. The CDR3 is made up of 12 amino acids. Germline V gene sequence: CDR1 SGHKS, CDR2 YYEKEE (reference sequence). CDR3 region: CATGEGPYEQYF. CDR3 bases: TGTGCCACCGGGGAGGGGCCGTACGAGCAGTACTTC. The full variable domain, rest sourced from reference TRBV5-5 and TRBJ2-7, is DAGVTQSPTHLIKTRGQQVTLRCSPISGHKSVSWYQQVLGQGPQFIFQYYEKEERGRGNFPDRFSARQFPNYSSELNVNALLLGDSALYLCATGEGPYEQYFGPGTRLTVT.

The gene calls are TRBV12-5 and TRBJ2-5; D is ambiguous. This CDR3 region has 11 residues. The germline CDR1 and CDR2 sequences are LGHNT and FRNRAP. With 1 base removed from V and 6 bases from J, the gap between germline ends came to 3 bases. CDR3 sequence reads: CASGLGQTQYF. For the CDR3, the DNA is TGTGCTAGTGGTTTGGGACAGACCCAGTACTTC.